The present entry profiles one TCR beta chain with its context. This sample was included in a study of blood T cell repertoires in COVID-19. Overall study context: There were acute and convalescent COVID-19 samples, and they came from the United States, Italy and Spain. Sample material is recorded as cDNA or gDNA derived from T cells, B-cell-depleted T cells, or PBMCs.

Seattle enrolled patients during active infection and tracked them longitudinally. The assay was immunoSEQ multiplex PCR, and TCRdb's table has in-frame clones only and misses some. The sample contains approximately 300,000 clones, approximately 92% of which appear only once. This CDR3 has 13 amino acids. The germline V gene encodes CDR1 LGHNA and CDR2 YSLEER. V was trimmed by 0 bases and J by 2 bases, leaving 4 bases between them. Sequenced sample: peripheral blood. V and J are TRBV4-3 and TRBJ2-5; D gene unclear. This sequence originates from a woman in her twenties or thirties with COVID-19, enrolled during active disease. CDR3 region: CASSQDRQETQYF. CDR3 DNA sequence: TGCGCCAGCAGCCAAGACAGACAAGAGACCCAGTACTTC.